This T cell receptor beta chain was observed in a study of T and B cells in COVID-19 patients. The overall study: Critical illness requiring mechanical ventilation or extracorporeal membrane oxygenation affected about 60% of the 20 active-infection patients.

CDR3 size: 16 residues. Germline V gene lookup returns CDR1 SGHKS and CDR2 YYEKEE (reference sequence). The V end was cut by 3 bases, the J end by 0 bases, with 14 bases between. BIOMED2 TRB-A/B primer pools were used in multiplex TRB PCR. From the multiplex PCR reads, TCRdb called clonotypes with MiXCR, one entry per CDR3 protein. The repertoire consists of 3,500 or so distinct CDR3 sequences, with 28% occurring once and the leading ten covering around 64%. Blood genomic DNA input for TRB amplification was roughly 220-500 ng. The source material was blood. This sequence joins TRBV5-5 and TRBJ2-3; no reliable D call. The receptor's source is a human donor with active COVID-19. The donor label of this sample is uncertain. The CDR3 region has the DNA TGTGCCAGCAGCTCGAACACGGGCCGAAGCACAGATACGCAGTATTTT. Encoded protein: CASSSNTGRSTDTQYF.